Below are 14 T cell receptor beta chains sequenced from a single sample in a study of blood T cell repertoires in COVID-19 (dated by TCRdb to 2020 to 2022). The method was the immunoSEQ multiplex PCR assay. Imported from immuneACCESS, the table was reduced by TCRdb to in-frame sequences with V and J called. These copies leave out some clones; in studies compared against another copy, an unresolved V gene accounts for under half, and the cause of the remainder is not known. In all, the sample holds 70,000 or so clones, and more than 75% of those were seen once. The top ten clonotypes cover 25% to 30% of the sample. The sequenced sample consisted of peripheral blood. These receptors all come from an elderly woman with active or convalescent COVID-19.

The V and J genes are TRBV7-2 and TRBJ2-5; maybe TRBD2 (6 bases). Germline loops: CDR1 SGHTA, CDR2 FQGNSA. Trimming removed 3 bases from V and 5 bases from J, with 13 bases in between. The length of the CDR3 is 14 residues. The chain's CDR3 is CASSFLTGVETQYF. CDR3 nucleotide sequence: TGTGCCAGCAGCTTCCTCACGGGGGTGGAGACCCAGTACTTC.

The J gene is TRBJ2-7, the V gene TRBV6-5, with 8 positions matching TRBD1. Germline V gives CDR1 MNHEY, CDR2 SVGAGI. The CDR3 runs 15 residues. The V gene end was trimmed by 6 bases and the J gene end by 6 bases; junction bases not matched to a gene: 13. CDR3 nucleotides: TGTGCCAGCAGGCCGCCAGGGGGCGCATCATCCGAGCAGTACTTC. Translation gives CASRPPGGASSEQYF.

CDR3 DNA sequence: TGTGCCAGCAGAAGTAGTCGGGGGACCGGGGAGCTGTTTTTT. The encoded protein is CASRSSRGTGELFF. This chain connects TRBV28 to TRBJ2-2, with TRBD2 as a possible D gene (6 bases). The CDR3 runs 14 residues. Germline assignment: CDR1 MDHEN and CDR2 SYDVKM. The V and J ends lost 6 bases and 5 bases respectively, with 13 bases between them.

The DNA for the CDR3 is TGTGCCAGCACCAGGGGGGCAAGGACGGATACGCAGTATTTT. Translating it yields CASTRGARTDTQYF. V and J are TRBV6-5 and TRBJ2-3, with D possibly being TRBD1 (7 bases). Germline CDR1 reads MNHEY; CDR2 reads SVGAGI. The V end was cut by 7 bases, the J end by 6 bases, with 17 bases between. The CDR3 loop spans 14 amino acids.

V is TRBV11-2 and J is TRBJ1-2; TRBD1 matches 7 bases. This CDR3 is built from 15 residues. Germline V lookup: CDR1 SGHAT, CDR2 FQNNGV. V shed 5 bases, J shed 4 bases, and the junction held 10 bases outside the gene matches. The CDR3 sequence is CASSLTPTGPYGYTF. DNA for the CDR3: TGTGCCAGCAGCCTTACACCGACAGGGCCCTATGGCTACACCTTC.

CDR3 sequence: CASSQGDRGGGYTF. The CDR3 nucleotides read TGTGCCAGCAGCCAAGGGGACAGGGGCGGCGGCTACACCTTC. The V and J genes are TRBV3-1 (or the pseudogene TRBV3-2) and TRBJ1-2; 10 bases are a match to TRBD1. Germline V gene lookup returns CDR1 LGHDT and CDR2 YNNKEL (reference sequence). The CDR3 is 14 residues long. The ends lost 1 base at V and 8 bases at J; junction bases unmatched: 4.

The chain uses TRBV12-3 or TRBV12-4 and TRBJ1-2; D perhaps matches TRBD1 (5 bases). With 3 bases removed from V and 4 bases from J, the gap between germline ends came to 9 bases. This CDR3 is 13 amino acids long. The CDR3 region has the DNA TGTGCCAGCAGTTTTGGGGGAGGCTATGGCTACACCTTC. Its protein is CASSFGGGYGYTF.

The chain couples TRBV12-3 or TRBV12-4 to TRBJ2-1; D is undetermined. V lost 2 bases, J lost 7 bases, and 9 bases lay in between. The CDR3 sequence is 13 residues long. CDR3 DNA sequence: TGTGCCAGCAGTTTAAACAGATGGAATGAGCAGTTCTTC. It translates to CASSLNRWNEQFF.

The chain has TRBV9 and TRBJ2-7; D perhaps matches TRBD1 (5 bases). V was cut by 0 bases and J by 1 base, with 8 bases left in between. This CDR3 comprises 14 residues. Germline V gives CDR1 SGDLS, CDR2 YYNGEE. CDR3 protein: CASSVEDRSYEQYF. DNA of the CDR3: TGTGCCAGCAGCGTAGAAGACAGATCCTACGAGCAGTACTTC. The full variable domain, with the rest looked up from reference TRBV9 and TRBJ2-7, is DSGVTQTPKHLITATGQRVTLRCSPRSGDLSVYWYQQSLDQGLQFLIQYYNGEERAKGNILERFSAQQFPDLHSELNLSSLELGDSALYFCASSVEDRSYEQYFGPGTRLTVT.

The chain carries TRBV4-3 and TRBJ2-3, with D hard to call. The V gene lost 4 bases and the J gene lost 4 bases, with 6 bases spanning the gap. Germline loops: CDR1 LGHNA, CDR2 YSLEER. This CDR3 region has 12 residues. CDR3 in amino acids: CASSLSADTQYF. The CDR3 DNA follows: TGCGCCAGCAGCCTCTCCGCAGATACGCAGTATTTT.

The rearrangement links TRBV6-2 or TRBV6-3 to TRBJ2-2; 7 nucleotides match TRBD2. The CDR3 spans 16 residues. CDR1 and CDR2 (germline): MNHEY, SVGEGT. V was pared by 6 bases and J by 2 bases, with 9 bases of the junction left unmatched. The CDR3 DNA follows: TGTGCCAGCAGCCTGTTAAGCGGGGTAAACACCGGGGAGCTGTTTTTT. Translating gives CASSLLSGVNTGELFF.

The V and J genes are TRBV6-2 or TRBV6-3 and TRBJ2-5, with D perhaps matching TRBD2 (5 bases). Germline V gene data show CDR1 as MNHEY and CDR2 as SVGEGT. The CDR3 runs to 14 residues. V lost 6 bases to trimming and J lost 0 bases, with 11 bases between them. The CDR3 coding sequence is TGTGCCAGCAGCACTAGACGTGACCAAGAGACCCAGTACTTC. This encodes CASSTRRDQETQYF.

This clone was counted a few times. V gene TRBV6-5 combines with J gene TRBJ1-5; no clear D gene. The V end was cut by 2 bases, the J end by 4 bases, with 9 bases between. The CDR3 totals 14 residues. Germline V CDR1 and CDR2: MNHEY, SVGAGI. The CDR3 loop is CASSYGQYNQPQHF. DNA of the CDR3: TGTGCCAGCAGTTACGGGCAGTATAATCAGCCCCAGCATTTT.

The genes are TRBV4-2 and TRBJ1-2; D is perhaps TRBD1 (6 bases). The CDR3 is 16 amino acids. The germline V and J ends were trimmed by 2 bases and 5 bases, with 18 bases remaining between them. Germline CDR1 reads LGHNA; CDR2 reads YNFKEQ. DNA for the CDR3: TGTGCCAGCAGCCAATACGCCGGGGACACCTGGTATGGCTACACCTTC. The encoded protein is CASSQYAGDTWYGYTF.